This is a list of T cell receptor beta chains from one sample in a study of OX40 agonist ivuxolimab in advanced cancers. Libraries were prepared by immunoSEQ multiplex PCR; TCRdb keeps only in-frame clonotypes and omits some of them. The sample has about 97,000 clones, roughly 90% seen once. The specimen was CD4+ or CD8+ T cells sorted from blood, collected in a trial of the OX40 agonist ivuxolimab. These receptors originate from an adult with an advanced solid tumor such as melanoma, head and neck, liver or kidney cancer. Each CDR3 is given with its conserved first and last residue. The D gene is left open where the match is weak. The listing skips clone size in some rows; elsewhere it reads once, few, many or a size class.

v_call	clone_size	j_call	d_call	cdr3_nt	cdr3_aa
TRBV11-2	.	TRBJ2-7	.	TGTGCCAGCAGCTTAGGTTGGGGGCTCGAGCAGTACTTC	CASSLGWGLEQYF
TRBV18	.	TRBJ1-3	.	TGTGCCAGCTCACCGGAACTGGGCTCTGGAAACACCATATATTTT	CASSPELGSGNTIYF
TRBV19	.	TRBJ1-1	.	TGTGCCAGTAGTATCCGGGGATTGGGCACTGAAGCTTTCTTT	CASSIRGLGTEAFF
TRBV6-6	.	TRBJ1-2	TRBD1	TGTGCCAGCAGTTACTCGAACAGGGGATACTATGGCTACACCTTC	CASSYSNRGYYGYTF
TRBV10-2	.	TRBJ2-2	.	TGCGCCAGCAGTGTGGGGGGGAACACCGGGGAGCTGTTTTTT	CASSVGGNTGELFF
TRBV5-1	.	TRBJ1-3	.	TGCGCCAGCAGCTTGGCCGGGGCTTCTGGAAACACCATATATTTT	CASSLAGASGNTIYF
TRBV30	.	TRBJ1-1	.	TGTGCCTGGAGTGTCCGGGACATGGACACTGAAGCTTTCTTT	CAWSVRDMDTEAFF
TRBV19	.	TRBJ2-5	.	TGTGCCAGTAGTACCCGGGACTTCTTAGGGGAGCAGTACTTC	CASSTRDFLGEQYF
TRBV20-1	.	TRBJ2-5	.	TGCAGTGGCTCCGGAGAGACCCAGTACTTC	CSGSGETQYF
TRBV29-1	once	TRBJ1-2	.	TGCAGCGTTGAATTCCCCAGGGCGGGTGGCTACACCTTC	CSVEFPRAGGYTF
TRBV14	.	TRBJ1-3	.	TGTGCCAGCAGCCAATCCTTACCAGGATCTGGAAACACCATATATTTT	CASSQSLPGSGNTIYF
TRBV18	once	TRBJ2-5	TRBD2	TGTGCCAGCTCCCCCCAAGCGGGGGGCGGCGAAGAGACCCAGTACTTC	CASSPQAGGGEETQYF
TRBV21-1	.	TRBJ1-6	.	TGTGCCAGCACCGGACTCGGGAAGGTCCACTTT	CASTGLGKVHF
TRBV5-6	.	TRBJ1-6	.	TGTGCCAGCAGCTTGGACGGTTATAATAATTCACCCCTCCACTTT	CASSLDGYNNSPLHF
TRBV7-2	.	TRBJ2-3	TRBD2	TGTGCCAGCAGCTCTACTAGCGGGAGCCTAGGGGATACGCAGTATTTT	CASSSTSGSLGDTQYF
TRBV29-1	medium-sized	TRBJ2-7	TRBD2	TGCAGCGTGGTTACTAGCGGCCCTTACGAGCAGTACTTC	CSVVTSGPYEQYF
TRBV7-2	.	TRBJ2-3	TRBD2	TGTGCCAGCAGCTTAGCCGCTAGCGGCAGCACAGATACGCAGTATTTT	CASSLAASGSTDTQYF
TRBV28	.	TRBJ1-5	.	TGTGCCAGCAGTCCTCCGACAGCCAGGCTCTATAGCAATCAGCCCCAGCATTTT	CASSPPTARLYSNQPQHF
TRBV4-3	once	TRBJ2-1	.	TGCGCCAGCAGCCGGCGGGTCCCTAACAGCTACTCCTACAATGAGCAGTTCTTC	CASSRRVPNSYSYNEQFF
TRBV7-2	.	TRBJ1-3	.	TGTGCCAGCAGCTTACTTGCAGGGTCAGGAAACACCATATATTTT	CASSLLAGSGNTIYF
TRBV29-1	.	TRBJ2-2	.	TGCAGCGTTGCGGGGCAGGGGGGATCCGGGGAGCTGTTTTTT	CSVAGQGGSGELFF
TRBV18	.	TRBJ2-3	.	TGTGCCAGCTCACCACCGGGCACAGATACGCAGTATTTT	CASSPPGTDTQYF
TRBV10-3	.	TRBJ2-3	TRBD2	TGTGCCATCGGAAGAGGGACTAGCGGGGGGGGAGATACGCAGTATTTT	CAIGRGTSGGGDTQYF
TRBV7-3	.	TRBJ2-3	TRBD2	TGTGCCAGCAGCTTATCAGCGGGGGCGAGCACAGATACGCAGTATTTT	CASSLSAGASTDTQYF
TRBV5-1	.	TRBJ1-4	.	TGCGCCAGCAGCTTGGTACCAGGGGAAGAAAAACTGTTTTTT	CASSLVPGEEKLFF
TRBV10-3	.	TRBJ2-7	TRBD2	TGTGCCATCGGAGAAGCGGGAGAACCGGCCGAGCAGTACTTC	CAIGEAGEPAEQYF
TRBV9	.	TRBJ2-1	.	TGTGCCAGCAGCTCCCGGGAGAATGAGCAGTTCTTC	CASSSRENEQFF